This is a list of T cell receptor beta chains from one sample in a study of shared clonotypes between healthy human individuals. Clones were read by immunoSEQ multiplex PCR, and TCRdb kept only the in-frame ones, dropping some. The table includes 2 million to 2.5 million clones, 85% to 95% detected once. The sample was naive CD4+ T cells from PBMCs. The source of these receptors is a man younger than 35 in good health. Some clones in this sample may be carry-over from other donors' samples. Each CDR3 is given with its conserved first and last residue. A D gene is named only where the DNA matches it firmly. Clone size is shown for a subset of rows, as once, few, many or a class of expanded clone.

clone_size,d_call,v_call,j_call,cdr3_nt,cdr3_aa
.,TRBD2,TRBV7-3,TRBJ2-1,TGTGCCAGCAGCTTAACACGGGCTAGCGGGAGCGATGAGCAGTTCTTC,CASSLTRASGSDEQFF
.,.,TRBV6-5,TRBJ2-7,TGTGCCAGCAGGAGACAGGCTGGAAGCTCCTACGAGCAGTACTTC,CASRRQAGSSYEQYF
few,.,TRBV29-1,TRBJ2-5,TGCAGCGTTGAAGAACAGGGTGAGACCCAGTACTTC,CSVEEQGETQYF
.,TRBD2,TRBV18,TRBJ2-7,TGTGCCAGCTCACCACGGGGACTAGCGGGAGACGAGCAGTACTTC,CASSPRGLAGDEQYF
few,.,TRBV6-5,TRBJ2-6,TGTGCCAGCAGTTACTCCGGGGCTGGGGCCAACGTCCTGACTTTC,CASSYSGAGANVLTF
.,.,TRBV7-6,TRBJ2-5,TGTGCCAGCAGCCAAGGCTCACTTATGGGAGAGACCCAGTACTTC,CASSQGSLMGETQYF
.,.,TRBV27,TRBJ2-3,TGTGCCAGCAGTCTGATACCGCCGGGACGGGGCACAGATACGCAGTATTTT,CASSLIPPGRGTDTQYF
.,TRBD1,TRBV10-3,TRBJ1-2,TGTGCCATCAGTGAACAGGGGAGCGGTTATGGCTACACCTTC,CAISEQGSGYGYTF
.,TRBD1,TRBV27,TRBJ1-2,TGTGCCAGCAGCCGAAGTCGCGTGACAGGGGGGAATGGCTACACCTTC,CASSRSRVTGGNGYTF
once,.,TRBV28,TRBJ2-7,TGTGCCAGCAGTCTACAGAGCGGAAACTCCTACGAGCAGTACTTC,CASSLQSGNSYEQYF
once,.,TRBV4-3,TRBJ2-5,TGCGCCAGCAGCCAAGCGGGACCACAAGGGACCCAGTACTTC,CASSQAGPQGTQYF
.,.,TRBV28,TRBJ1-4,TGTGCCAGCAGTCGGTCCGGGATCATAACAACTAATGAAAAACTGTTTTTT,CASSRSGIITTNEKLFF